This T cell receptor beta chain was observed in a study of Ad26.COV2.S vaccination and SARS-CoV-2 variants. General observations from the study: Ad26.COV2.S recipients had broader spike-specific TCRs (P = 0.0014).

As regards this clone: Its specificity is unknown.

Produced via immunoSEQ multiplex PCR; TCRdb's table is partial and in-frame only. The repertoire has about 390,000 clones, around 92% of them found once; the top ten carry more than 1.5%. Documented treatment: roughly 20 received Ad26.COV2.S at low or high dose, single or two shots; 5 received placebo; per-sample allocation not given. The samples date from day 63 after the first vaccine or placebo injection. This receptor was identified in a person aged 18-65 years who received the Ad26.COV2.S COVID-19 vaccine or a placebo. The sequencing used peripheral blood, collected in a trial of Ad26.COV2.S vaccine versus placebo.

The CDR3 sequence is CASSQNRQGGETQYF. CDR3 nucleotides: TGCGCCAGCAGCCAGAACCGACAGGGTGGTGAGACCCAGTACTTC. The chain combines TRBV4-1 with TRBJ2-5, with TRBD1 matching 7 bases. V was clipped by 3 bases and J by 5 bases; unmatched bases: 9. The CDR3 consists of 15 residues. Germline V gives CDR1 MGHRA, CDR2 YSYEKL.